These T cell receptor beta chains were read from a single sample in a study of immune evolution from preneoplasia to lung adenocarcinoma. Here immunoSEQ multiplex PCR was the method, and the copy in TCRdb shows in-frame clones only, minus some. Of thousands of clones listed, 77% are singletons. Sequenced material: FFPE lung adenocarcinoma in situ tissue. These receptor sequences come from a person aged 60-79 years with lung adenocarcinoma. Each CDR3 is given with its conserved first and last residue. The D gene is left open where the match is weak. Size tells how often a clone was seen (once, few, many) or the class of an expanded clone, and some rows leave it out.

j_call	clone_size	v_call	d_call	cdr3_nt	cdr3_aa
TRBJ2-7	.	TRBV9	.	TGTGCCAGCAGCGTAACTCGGGGCAGGGAGTACGAGCAGTACTTC	CASSVTRGREYEQYF
TRBJ2-5	few	TRBV7-2	.	TGTGCCAGCAGCTATATCCGGGGCCTTCAAGAGACCCAGTACTTC	CASSYIRGLQETQYF
TRBJ2-6	few	TRBV7-2	.	TGTGCCAGCAGGGACAATTCTGGGGCCAACGTCCTGACTTTC	CASRDNSGANVLTF
TRBJ2-1	.	TRBV9	.	TGTGCCAGCAGCCATTGGAAACATATCATCGGACTATGGCAGTTCTTC	CASSHWKHIIGLWQFF
TRBJ2-7	few	TRBV19	.	TGTGCCAGTAGTTCCCGGCAGGGCCGCTACGAGCAGTACTTC	CASSSRQGRYEQYF
TRBJ2-7	once	TRBV5-5	.	TGTGCCAGCAGCTTCGGCAGAAACTACGAGCAGTACTTC	CASSFGRNYEQYF
TRBJ1-5	.	TRBV19	TRBD1	TGTGCCAGTAGTAGACAGGGAGCGGGTCAGCCCCAGCATTTT	CASSRQGAGQPQHF
TRBJ2-4	.	TRBV5-4	.	TGTGCCAGCAGACGCGATATAGCCCTAGCCAAAAACATTCAGTACTTC	CASRRDIALAKNIQYF
TRBJ2-1	.	TRBV9	.	TGTGCCAGCAGCGCCGAGGGACACAACAATGAGCAGTTCTTC	CASSAEGHNNEQFF
TRBJ2-1	.	TRBV9	.	TGTGCCAGCAGCGCACGAGCGGGGGACAGCTACAATGAGCAGTTCTTC	CASSARAGDSYNEQFF
TRBJ1-3	.	TRBV6-1	.	TGTGCCAGCAGTGAATCGGGCTCTGGAAACACCATATATTTT	CASSESGSGNTIYF
TRBJ2-2	.	TRBV10-3	TRBD1	TGTGCCATCAGTGAGGGACAGGGAACTTCGAACACCGGGGAGCTGTTTTTT	CAISEGQGTSNTGELFF
TRBJ2-7	.	TRBV9	.	TGTGCCAGCGGCCGGGGCGGAAACTACGAGCAGTACTTC	CASGRGGNYEQYF
TRBJ2-3	.	TRBV15	.	TGTGCCACCAGCAATCCCGGAGGGACGCAGTATTTT	CATSNPGGTQYF
TRBJ1-2	.	TRBV28	.	TGTGCCAGCACCACATTGCCCTTATCTGATGGCTACACCTTC	CASTTLPLSDGYTF
TRBJ2-7	.	TRBV10-2	TRBD1	TGCGCCAGCAGTGCTACAGGGGGCGCATTGGGCTCCTACGAGCAGTACTTC	CASSATGGALGSYEQYF
TRBJ1-5	.	TRBV21-1	.	TGTGCCAGCACCAACCCCAAGGCACAAACCACCGGATCACAGGGGGCGCCGGGCGATCAGCCCCAGCATTTT	CASTNPKAQTTGSQGAPGDQPQHF
TRBJ2-5	few	TRBV5-1	.	TGCGCCAGCAGCTACGTCACGGCAGGGCAAGAGACCCAGTACTTC	CASSYVTAGQETQYF
TRBJ2-5	.	TRBV9	TRBD2	TGTGCCAGCTCCTCCGGGACTAGCGGGGGCCTTCAAGAGACCCAGTACTTC	CASSSGTSGGLQETQYF
TRBJ2-1	once	TRBV6-1	.	TGTGCCAGCAGTTCCTACCTAAGGGGAAAAGGTGAGCAGTTCTTC	CASSSYLRGKGEQFF
TRBJ2-7	.	TRBV28	.	TGTGCCAGCAGTTTAGTCGGATCCCCCTACGAGCAGTACTTC	CASSLVGSPYEQYF
TRBJ1-2	.	TRBV7-2	TRBD1	TGTGCCAGCAGCCGAGGACAGGGTCTCGGCTATGGCTACACCTTC	CASSRGQGLGYGYTF
TRBJ2-1	.	TRBV4-3	.	TGCGCCAGCAGCCAAGATTTCGGGGTCAATGAGCAATTCTTC	CASSQDFGVNEQFF
TRBJ2-3	.	TRBV7-2	.	TGTGCCAGCACCCAGATGTCTCGAGGTAGCACAGATACGCAGTATTTT	CASTQMSRGSTDTQYF
TRBJ2-3	.	TRBV19	.	TGTGCCAGTGCCGTGAGGGGCACAGATACGCAGTATTTT	CASAVRGTDTQYF
TRBJ2-3	.	TRBV6-4	.	TGTGCCAGGCGACTGGGGAGACTAGTCGGTACAACAGATACGCAGTATTTT	CARRLGRLVGTTDTQYF
TRBJ1-4	.	TRBV25-1	.	TGTGCCAGCAGTGAGGCCCCAGGCCCAACTAATGAAAAACTGTTTTTT	CASSEAPGPTNEKLFF
TRBJ2-7	once	TRBV7-3	.	TGTGCCAGCAGCCATGGAGACAGCCCCTACGAGCAGTACTTC	CASSHGDSPYEQYF
TRBJ2-3	few	TRBV19	TRBD1	TGTGCCAGTAGCCGAAGGGGGGACAGGCCCACAGATACGCAGTATTTT	CASSRRGDRPTDTQYF
TRBJ2-3	.	TRBV6-5	.	TGTGCCAGCTCCCCGTCTATGTGGGCCACAGATACGCAGTATTTT	CASSPSMWATDTQYF
TRBJ2-5	.	TRBV29-1	TRBD1	TGCAGCGTTGAACAACAGGGGTGGGAGACCCAGTACTTC	CSVEQQGWETQYF
TRBJ1-2	.	TRBV29-1	.	TGCAGCGTTGAGGGGAGGGGCGACTATGGCTACACCTTC	CSVEGRGDYGYTF
TRBJ2-1	.	TRBV4-1	.	TGCGCCAGCAGCCAGTTATCTGGGCCGTCCAATGAGCAGTTCTTC	CASSQLSGPSNEQFF
TRBJ1-6	few	TRBV13	.	TGTGCCAGCAGCTTACCAGGAGTCTCACCCCTCCACTTT	CASSLPGVSPLHF
TRBJ2-5	.	TRBV5-1	TRBD2	TGCGCCAGCAGACACGAGCGGGGGGGCTGGGAAAAGACCCAGTACTTC	CASRHERGGWEKTQYF
TRBJ2-1	.	TRBV7-3	.	TGTGCCAGCGGTATGGGGGTCGAAGCGAGTGAGCAGTTCTTC	CASGMGVEASEQFF
TRBJ1-3	.	TRBV27	.	TGTGCCAGCAGTCCCAGCAGGGCCTCTGGAAACACCATATATTTT	CASSPSRASGNTIYF
TRBJ1-2	few	TRBV6-6	TRBD1	TGTGCCAGCAGACAGGGGTCCCATGGCTACACCTTC	CASRQGSHGYTF
TRBJ1-5	.	TRBV4-1	.	TGCGCCAGCAGCGGGGGACTCCGCGATCAGCCCCAGCATTTT	CASSGGLRDQPQHF
TRBJ1-1	.	TRBV6-5	TRBD1	TGTGCCAGCAGTTACCTCGGACAGGCCTTATACACTGAAGCTTTCTTT	CASSYLGQALYTEAFF
TRBJ2-3	.	TRBV5-5	.	TGTGCCAGCAGCTTAGATAGCACAGATACGCAGTATTTT	CASSLDSTDTQYF
TRBJ1-1	.	TRBV12-5	.	TGTGCTAGTGGTCAACGGGTGAACACTGAAGCTTTCTTT	CASGQRVNTEAFF
TRBJ2-3	few	TRBV4-2	.	TGTGCCAGCAGCAATCCCGGGACCAGGGATACGCAGTATTTT	CASSNPGTRDTQYF
TRBJ2-5	once	TRBV4-3	.	TGCGCCAGCAGCCAAGGAGGGGGGGCCGGCATGGAGACCCAGTACTTC	CASSQGGGAGMETQYF
TRBJ1-5	.	TRBV6-6	TRBD1	TGTGCCAGCAATAGACAGGGGAATCAGCCCCAGCATTTT	CASNRQGNQPQHF
TRBJ1-2	.	TRBV7-2	.	TGTGCCAGCAGCCCCCCAGGGCGGAACTATGGCTACACCTTC	CASSPPGRNYGYTF
TRBJ1-2	.	TRBV7-2	.	TGTGCCAGCAGCTTATTTCAGGGCAACTATGGCTACACCTTC	CASSLFQGNYGYTF
TRBJ1-4	.	TRBV7-8	.	TGTGCCAGCAGCTTAGCCTTTGGGGGTGGGGGTGAAAAACTGTTTTTT	CASSLAFGGGGEKLFF
TRBJ1-5	.	TRBV4-1	.	TGCGCCAGCAGCCAAGTGGGGGTTGGCCAGCCCCAGCATTTT	CASSQVGVGQPQHF
TRBJ2-1	.	TRBV9	.	TGTGCCAGCAGCGTAGACCCAGGCCACAGGTACAATGAGCAGTTCTTC	CASSVDPGHRYNEQFF
TRBJ2-7	once	TRBV7-2	.	TGTGCCAGCAGCTTAGCCGGGAACCCCTACGAGCAGTACTTC	CASSLAGNPYEQYF
TRBJ2-5	.	TRBV5-4	.	TGTGCCAGCAGCCCGGGACGTACGTCCGAGACCCAGTACTTC	CASSPGRTSETQYF
TRBJ2-7	.	TRBV9	.	TGTGCCAGCAGCTTGACAGGTTACGAGCAGTACTTC	CASSLTGYEQYF
TRBJ1-3	once	TRBV27	.	TGTGCCAGCAGTGCACAGGGTTCTGGAAACACCATATATTTT	CASSAQGSGNTIYF
TRBJ2-2	.	TRBV5-1	.	TGCGCCAGCAACATGGGGGTATACACCGGGGAGCTGTTTTTT	CASNMGVYTGELFF